This TCR beta chain was sequenced in a study of early T cells in non-severe SARS-CoV-2 infection. Across the whole study: Whole-blood bulk RNA, unsorted, was sequenced, and chains were unpaired.

General observations from the study: Anti-spike CD8 responses were favored by VDJdb matching, which missed private and CD4 specificities.

V shed 5 bases, J shed 5 bases, and the junction held 4 bases outside the gene matches. CDR1 ENHRY and CDR2 SYGVKD come from the germline V gene. CDR3 length: 13 residues. Comment on this clonotype: Its antigen is unidentified.

TCRdb itself ran the 5' RACE reads through MiXCR, one entry per CDR3 protein. The repertoire holds under 80,000 distinct CDR3 sequences, with under 15% as singletons. The sequence came from an adult who was a healthcare worker with PCR-confirmed SARS-CoV-2 infection or an uninfected control (not recorded which). The sequenced sample was whole blood. This chain links TRBV10-3 with TRBJ1-2; 8 bases align to TRBD1. The DNA of the CDR3 is TGTGCCATCAGTTCCCGGACAGGGTATGGCTACACCTTC. It encodes CAISSRTGYGYTF.